The 27 T cell receptor beta chains below come from one sample, sequenced in a study of blood T cell repertoires in COVID-19. Sequenced by immunoSEQ multiplex PCR; TCRdb stores in-frame clones only, minus some. The repertoire has roughly 9,900 clones, roughly four fifths of them found once; the top ten carry about two fifths. The sample consisted of peripheral blood. These receptors all come from a human donor in a cohort sampled during active COVID-19.

The chain is built from TRBV9 and TRBJ1-1; 8 nucleotides agree with TRBD1. The CDR3 runs to 16 residues. Germline V gene data show CDR1 as SGDLS and CDR2 as YYNGEE. J was trimmed by 0 bases and V by 3 bases; bases with no gene match: 7. The CDR3 reads CASSARTGRMNTEAFF. CDR3 bases: TGTGCCAGCAGCGCCCGGACAGGGCGCATGAACACTGAAGCTTTCTTT.

The chain links TRBV7-3 to TRBJ1-2, with D maybe TRBD1 (5 bases). The CDR3 spans 13 residues. From germline, CDR1 is SGHTA and CDR2 FQGTGA. V dropped 2 bases and J dropped 4 bases, with 8 bases sitting between them. The CDR3 sequence: CASSLGGTYGYTF. The CDR3 DNA reads TGTGCCAGCAGCTTAGGGGGGACCTATGGCTACACCTTC. The complete variable domain, with remaining parts taken from reference TRBV7-3 and TRBJ1-2, reads GAGVSQTPSNKVTEKGKYVELRCDPISGHTALYWYRQSLGQGPEFLIYFQGTGAADDSGLPNDRFFAVRPEGSVSTLKIQRTERGDSAVYLCASSLGGTYGYTFGSGTRLTVV.

V usage is TRBV27 and J usage is TRBJ2-7; possibly TRBD1 for D (6 bases). This CDR3 has 17 residues. Trimming took off 2 bases at V and 8 bases at J, with 25 bases between the two ends. Per the germline V gene, CDR1 is MNHEY and CDR2 is SMNVEV (reference sequence). Here the CDR3 reads CASSLRGRQANPTQQYF. The CDR3 region has the DNA TGTGCCAGCAGTTTAAGGGGACGACAGGCGAACCCTACGCAGCAGTACTTC.

The rearrangement joins TRBV20-1 to TRBJ1-6; D gene unclear. The germline V gene encodes CDR1 DFQATT and CDR2 SNEGSKA (reference sequence). The CDR3 sequence is 15 residues long. The CDR3 region has the DNA TGCAGCGCCAGTGGCGGTGGGTCCTATAATTCACCCCTCCACTTT. Translating it yields CSASGGGSYNSPLHF.

In this sample, this clone turned up a few times. The rearrangement joins TRBV30 to TRBJ1-6; maybe TRBD1 (6 bases). CDR1 is GTSNPN, CDR2 SVGIG, per germline (reference sequence). The CDR3 totals 15 residues. The V gene lost 5 bases and the J gene lost 2 bases, with 13 bases spanning the gap. As DNA, the CDR3 is TGTGCCTGGGGTAACAGGGAACCCTATAATTCACCCCTCCACTTT. This codes for CAWGNREPYNSPLHF. Looking up the rest from reference TRBV30 and TRBJ1-6 gives the full variable domain: SQTIHQWPATLVQPVGSPLSLECTVEGTSNPNLYWYRQAAGRGLQLLFYSVGIGQISSEVPQNLSASRPQDRQFILSSKKLLLSDSGFYLCAWGNREPYNSPLHFGNGTRLTVT.

The rearrangement uses TRBV19 and TRBJ1-1; the match to TRBD1 covers 7 bases. Per the germline V gene, CDR1 is LNHDA and CDR2 is SQIVND (reference sequence). With 6 bases clipped from V and 4 bases from J, the junction kept 14 bases outside the gene matches. This CDR3 has 16 residues. The chain's CDR3 is CASRKGQMRKTTEAFF. CDR3 bases: TGTGCCAGTAGGAAGGGACAGATGAGGAAGACCACTGAAGCTTTCTTT.

This clone appeared a single time. This chain uses TRBV20-1 with TRBJ2-7, with 7 bases identical to TRBD1. This CDR3 is built from 15 residues. The V segment lost 3 bases and the J segment 9 bases; nucleotides outside the gene matches: 17. Germline V lookup: CDR1 DFQATT, CDR2 SNEGSKA (reference sequence). CDR3 sequence reads: CSASFRQGFVRGQYF. For the CDR3, the DNA is TGCAGTGCTAGTTTTCGACAGGGCTTCGTACGGGGGCAGTACTTC.

This clone was seen a single time. Here the CDR3 reads CASSESRGALYGYTF. DNA of the CDR3: TGTGCCAGCAGTGAAAGCAGGGGCGCACTATATGGCTACACCTTC. The genes are TRBV2 and TRBJ1-2; perhaps TRBD1 as D (6 bases). The V gene's germline CDR1 is SNHLY and CDR2 FYNNEI. CDR3 size: 15 residues. V lost 2 bases, J lost 5 bases, and 15 bases lay in between.

This clone was seen a handful of times. The chain employs TRBV4-3 and TRBJ1-6; weak D call: TRBD1 (6 bases). Germline lookup yields CDR1 LGHNA and CDR2 YSLEER. Deletions cut 0 bases from V and 5 bases from J, with 17 bases between. The CDR3 spans 18 residues. In nucleotides, the CDR3 is TGCGCCAGCAGCCAAGATCGAGCGGCGGGGGGCAATAATTCACCCCTCCACTTT. It codes for CASSQDRAAGGNNSPLHF.

This sequence joins TRBV6-6 and TRBJ1-2; 10 nucleotides line up with TRBD1. Unmatched junction bases numbered 4, after V lost 5 bases and J lost 7 bases. The CDR3 extends over 13 amino acids. CDR1 and CDR2 from the germline V gene are MNHNY and SVGAGI (reference sequence). CDR3 residues: CASSRQGAFGYTF. The CDR3 coding sequence is TGTGCCAGCAGTCGACAGGGGGCTTTTGGCTACACCTTC.

This clone was recorded once. This chain links TRBV7-9 with TRBJ2-6; TRBD2 matches at 7 bases. The germline CDR1 and CDR2 sequences are SEHNR and FQNEAQ (reference sequence). V trimming: 0 bases; J trimming: 0 bases; junction bases outside the gene matches: 5. The CDR3 extends over 18 amino acids. The CDR3 coding sequence is TGTGCCAGCAGCTTAGCGGAGCGGGGCCTCTCTGGGGCCAACGTCCTGACTTTC. Encoded protein: CASSLAERGLSGANVLTF.

The rearrangement joins TRBV30 to TRBJ1-1; D gene ambiguous. V gave up 1 base and J gave up 11 bases, with 14 bases separating them. CDR1 is GTSNPN and CDR2 is SVGIG in the germline V gene (reference sequence). CDR3 length: 12 residues. Here the CDR3 DNA reads TGTGCCTGGAGTGCCCCCCCGGGAGGGGCTTTCTTT. Protein product: CAWSAPPGGAFF. Full variable domain (outside the CDR3, taken from reference TRBV30 and TRBJ1-1): SQTIHQWPATLVQPVGSPLSLECTVEGTSNPNLYWYRQAAGRGLQLLFYSVGIGQISSEVPQNLSASRPQDRQFILSSKKLLLSDSGFYLCAWSAPPGGAFFGQGTRLTVV.

This clone appeared once. The chain couples TRBV6-4 to TRBJ2-2, with D unresolved. This CDR3 has 14 amino acids. V was clipped by 6 bases and J by 0 bases, with 8 bases between them. In germline, CDR1 is MRHNA, CDR2 SNTAGT. The CDR3 here is CASSRESNTGELFF. In nucleotides, the CDR3 is TGTGCCAGCAGCCGAGAGTCGAACACCGGGGAGCTGTTTTTT.

V and J are TRBV2 and TRBJ1-6, with D unclear. This CDR3 comprises 14 residues. The germline CDR1 and CDR2 sequences are SNHLY and FYNNEI. V was pared by 6 bases and J by 7 bases, with 13 bases between. For the CDR3, the DNA is TGTGCCAGCAGGCAACTAATAAGCAATTCACCCCTCCACTTT. Its protein product is CASRQLISNSPLHF.

The V gene is TRBV19, the J gene TRBJ2-5, with 8 bases that match TRBD2. This CDR3 spans 18 amino acids. Germline CDR1 is LNHDA and CDR2 is SQIVND (reference sequence). Trimming at V came to 2 bases and at J to 5 bases, leaving 16 bases not matched to a gene. The CDR3 region is CASSIYRGGLKTHETQYF. The CDR3 DNA follows: TGTGCCAGTAGTATATATCGGGGGGGCCTGAAGACTCACGAGACCCAGTACTTC.

The chain couples TRBV21-1 to TRBJ2-3; the D call in the table, TRBD2, was not verified against the DNA. TRBV21-1 is reported as a pseudogene. The CDR3 loop spans 11 amino acids. CDR3 amino acids: CANPRSNTQYF. CDR3 DNA: TGTGCCAACCCCCGGAGCAATACGCAGTATTTT.

The chain carries TRBV3-1 (or the pseudogene TRBV3-2) and TRBJ1-4, with no clear D. CDR1 is LGHDT and CDR2 is YNNKEL in the germline V gene (reference sequence). There are 12 residues in the CDR3. Trimming stripped 4 bases from V and 4 bases from J, with 4 bases between. The CDR3 DNA reads as TGTGCCAGCAGCCCCAATAATGAAAAACTGTTTTTT. Translated: CASSPNNEKLFF.

CDR3 sequence (DNA): TGTGCCAGCAGACGACAGGGGAGGTACGAGCAGTACTTC. Its protein product is CASRRQGRYEQYF. The rearrangement uses TRBV27 and TRBJ2-7; 8 bases agree with TRBD1. After removal of 6 bases from V and 4 bases from J, the junction contained 5 bases not matched to a gene. CDR1 MNHEY and CDR2 SMNVEV come from the germline V gene (reference sequence). The CDR3 loop spans 13 amino acids.

The V call is TRBV5-6, the J call TRBJ2-7; D remains ambiguous. Germline assignment: CDR1 SGHDT and CDR2 YYEEEE. The CDR3 sequence is 15 residues long. V was cut by 0 bases and J by 1 base, with 11 bases left in between. CDR3 in DNA: TGTGCCAGCAGCTTGGGGCAGAATCCTTCCTACGAGCAGTACTTC. Its protein is CASSLGQNPSYEQYF.

This chain uses TRBV7-2 with TRBJ2-5, with D possibly matching TRBD2 (5 bases). CDR3 length equals 15 residues. Deletions cut 5 bases from V and 0 bases from J, with 13 bases between. The germline V gene has CDR1 SGHTA and CDR2 FQGNSA. CDR3 sequence: CASSSKAVYQETQYF. Written as DNA, the CDR3 is TGTGCCAGCAGCAGTAAAGCGGTGTACCAAGAGACCCAGTACTTC.

The chain recombines TRBV6-5 with TRBJ2-7; 9 bases line up with TRBD2. Looked up from germline, CDR1 is MNHEY and CDR2 is SVGAGI. The V segment lost 0 bases and the J segment 0 bases; nucleotides outside the gene matches: 3. CDR3 length: 16 residues. CDR3 residues: CASSYSPSGDSYEQYF. As DNA, the CDR3 is TGTGCCAGCAGTTACTCTCCTAGCGGGGACTCCTACGAGCAGTACTTC.

This clone rates as medium-sized. V is TRBV12-3 or TRBV12-4 and J is TRBJ1-3, with D unresolved. Trimming took 6 bases from V and 4 from J, leaving 7 bases between them. The CDR3 length is 12 residues. Here the CDR3 reads CASRQQGNTIYF. Written as DNA, the CDR3 is TGTGCCAGCAGACAACAGGGAAACACCATATATTTT.

This clone occurred a few times. The chain couples TRBV5-4 to TRBJ2-1, with TRBD1 matching over 9 bases. The germline V gene has CDR1 SGHNT and CDR2 YYREEE (reference sequence). V shed 4 bases, J shed 1 base, and the junction held 3 bases outside the gene matches. This CDR3 is 15 amino acids long. CDR3 DNA sequence: TGTGCCAGCAGCCACGACAGGGGGTCCTACAATGAGCAGTTCTTC. Protein sequence: CASSHDRGSYNEQFF. Filled out from reference TRBV5-4 and TRBJ2-1, the complete variable domain reads ETGVTQSPTHLIKTRGQQVTLRCSSQSGHNTVSWYQQALGQGPQFIFQYYREEENGRGNFPPRFSGLQFPNYSSELNVNALELDDSALYLCASSHDRGSYNEQFFGPGTRLTVL.

The rearrangement joins TRBV11-3 to TRBJ2-7; perhaps TRBD1 as D (6 bases). The germline CDR1 and CDR2 sequences are SGHNT and YENEEA. CDR3 length equals 12 residues. V lost 5 bases and J 3 bases, leaving 8 bases between the germline ends. DNA of the CDR3: TGTGCCAGCAGCGGCAGGGGCTACGAGCAGTACTTC. This translates into CASSGRGYEQYF.

CDR3: CASSRQGNSNQPQHF. CDR3 DNA: TGCGCCAGCAGCCGGCAGGGGAATAGCAATCAGCCCCAGCATTTT. The chain joins TRBV4-1 to TRBJ1-5, with a weak D call TRBD1 (6 bases). This CDR3 has 15 residues. The germline V gene has CDR1 MGHRA and CDR2 YSYEKL. V lost 4 bases to trimming and J lost 0 bases, with 10 bases between them.

The chain employs TRBV3-1 (or the pseudogene TRBV3-2) and TRBJ1-3; TRBD1 matches at 7 bases. From germline, CDR1 is LGHDT and CDR2 YNNKEL (reference sequence). V trimming: 1 base; J trimming: 0 bases; junction bases outside the gene matches: 3. This CDR3 comprises 16 residues. For the CDR3, the DNA is TGTGCCAGCAGCCAAGTGGGACAGAGCTCTGGAAACACCATATATTTT. This gives the protein CASSQVGQSSGNTIYF.

The rearrangement uses TRBV7-2 and TRBJ2-7, with 7 nucleotides matching TRBD1. This CDR3 is built from 14 residues. Germline CDR1 is SGHTA and CDR2 is FQGNSA. Trimming at V came to 6 bases and at J to 3 bases, leaving 8 bases not matched to a gene. In nucleotides, the CDR3 is TGTGCCAGCAGGTCCACCGGGACAGTCTACGAGCAGTACTTC. It yields the protein CASRSTGTVYEQYF.